This TCR beta chain was recorded in a study of early T cells in non-severe SARS-CoV-2 infection. On the study more broadly: Sequencing of unsorted whole blood was done on bulk RNA, leaving chains unpaired. Study results and limitations: Anti-spike CD8 responses were favored by VDJdb matching, which missed private and CD4 specificities.

This CDR3 spans 16 amino acids. Germline lookup yields CDR1 SGDLS and CDR2 YYNGEE. V lost 0 bases to trimming and J lost 6 bases, with 16 bases between them. Unique molecular identifiers tagged individual cDNA molecules. TCRdb reprocessed the 5' RACE reads with MiXCR, giving one entry per CDR3 protein. The sample records approximately 70,000 distinct CDR3 sequences, more than 10% being singletons. As for this clonotype: The target antigen is unknown.

The receptor comes from an adult who was a healthcare worker with PCR-confirmed SARS-CoV-2 infection or an uninfected control (not recorded which). The donor label of this sample is uncertain. The chain has TRBV9 and TRBJ2-1; weak D call: TRBD2 (6 bases). The sequencing here drew on whole blood, taken at baseline. The CDR3 bases are TGTGCCAGCAGCGTAGGAGGCACCGGGACTTTCAATGAGCAGTTCTTC. It codes for CASSVGGTGTFNEQFF.